This T cell receptor (beta chain) came from a study of blood T cell repertoires in COVID-19. Study-wide background: From the United States, Italy and Spain came samples of acute and convalescent COVID-19. The cDNA or gDNA used as material had been derived from T cells, B-cell-depleted T cells, or PBMCs.

In the original analysis: Reference gene primer amplification in the assay estimated nucleated cell counts. Assay used: immunoSEQ multiplex PCR; TCRdb lists only in-frame clones, some missing. The V and J calls and clone size are taken from that table; D and trimming were inferred from the DNA. The sample holds 150,000 to 200,000 clones, around 87% seen once. Germline values: CDR1 SGHDT, CDR2 YYEEEE. Trimming at V came to 4 bases and at J to 5 bases, leaving 8 bases not matched to a gene. There are 15 residues in the CDR3. This TCR derives from a woman at least 80 years old in a cohort sampled during active or convalescent COVID-19. Specimen: peripheral blood. The chain has TRBV5-6 and TRBJ1-5; 8 nucleotides align to TRBD1. The CDR3 DNA reads TGTGCCAGCAGCCCTAGGACAGGGAGGGATCAGCCCCAGCATTTT. Its protein is CASSPRTGRDQPQHF.